A single sample is the source of the 8 T cell receptor beta chains below, sequenced in a study of cytomegalovirus exposure and HLA in healthy donors. PCR involved 60 Vbeta and 13 Jbeta primers. The repertoire was sequenced with immunoSEQ multiplex PCR; TCRdb's copy has only in-frame clones and lacks some. The sample records under 150,000 clones, 63% being singletons. Sequenced input: PBMCs. These receptors all come from a man aged 40-49 years in good health and CMV-seropositive.

The CDR3 reads CASSQTGTGAYEQYF. The CDR3 DNA is TGCGCCAGCAGCCAAACCGGGACAGGGGCCTACGAGCAGTACTTC. The V and J genes are TRBV4-1 and TRBJ2-7; TRBD1 matches 10 bases. Trimming cost V 2 bases and J 2 bases; bases outside gene matches: 3. CDR1 and CDR2 (germline): MGHRA, YSYEKL. The CDR3 is 15 residues long.

This clone was seen only a few times. J is TRBJ2-7 and V is TRBV4-3; maybe TRBD2 (6 bases). The CDR3 totals 15 residues. The germline gives CDR1 LGHNA, CDR2 YSLEER. V was trimmed by 1 base and J by 0 bases, leaving 10 bases between them. This CDR3 is CASSQAYGSSYEQYF. CDR3 nucleotide sequence: TGCGCCAGCAGCCAAGCATACGGGAGCTCCTACGAGCAGTACTTC.

The V call is TRBV30, the J call TRBJ1-4; D remains ambiguous. Trimming cost V 3 bases and J 0 bases, with 8 bases left between them. The CDR3 covers 14 residues. Per the germline V gene, CDR1 is GTSNPN and CDR2 is SVGIG (reference sequence). The CDR3 sequence: CAWSQTTTNEKLFF. The CDR3 nucleotides are TGTGCCTGGAGCCAGACAACAACTAATGAAAAACTGTTTTTT.

The gene calls are TRBV28 and TRBJ2-7, with 8 bases that match TRBD2. The CDR3 covers 13 residues. J lost 0 bases, V lost 9 bases, and 4 bases had no gene match. CDR1 is MDHEN and CDR2 is SYDVKM in the germline V gene. The CDR3 spells CASSGTPSYEQYF. Written as DNA, the CDR3 is TGTGCCAGTAGCGGGACTCCCTCCTACGAGCAGTACTTC. The full variable domain, rest sourced from reference TRBV28 and TRBJ2-7, is DVKVTQSSRYLVKRTGEKVFLECVQDMDHENMFWYRQDPGLGLRLIYFSYDVKMKEKGDIPEGYSVSREKKERFSLILESASTNQTSMYLCASSGTPSYEQYFGPGTRLTVT.

This chain links TRBV2 with TRBJ2-5; D is perhaps TRBD2 (6 bases). CDR1 and CDR2 from the germline V gene are SNHLY and FYNNEI. The CDR3 runs 15 residues. V was cut by 4 bases and J by 2 bases, with 14 bases left in between. The DNA for the CDR3 is TGTGCCAGCAGTGTTGGGGGAGGACGGCAAGAGACCCAGTACTTC. Protein product: CASSVGGGRQETQYF.

The gene calls are TRBV5-4 and TRBJ1-3; no clear D gene. The germline V gene has CDR1 SGHNT and CDR2 YYREEE (reference sequence). V was pared by 0 bases and J by 0 bases, with 7 bases between. This CDR3 has 15 amino acids. This CDR3 reads CASSLGGRSGNTIYF. DNA of the CDR3: TGTGCCAGCAGCTTGGGCGGCCGCTCTGGAAACACCATATATTTT.

The gene calls are TRBV14 and TRBJ2-5, with unresolved D. This CDR3 contains 19 residues. V lost 0 bases and J lost 0, with 20 bases in between. The germline V gene encodes CDR1 SGHDN and CDR2 FVKESK. CDR3 loop: CASSQDSLGSIFDQETQYF. The CDR3 bases are TGTGCCAGCAGCCAAGACTCCCTCGGGTCCATTTTTGACCAAGAGACCCAGTACTTC.

The gene calls are TRBV6-5 and TRBJ1-1; D uncertain. Germline CDR1 reads MNHEY; CDR2 reads SVGAGI. Trimming left V 2 bases short and J 1 base short, with 11 bases between. This CDR3 spans 15 amino acids. DNA of the CDR3: TGTGCCAGCAGTTACGGCCGGGAGGGGAACACTGAAGCTTTCTTT. It yields the protein CASSYGREGNTEAFF.